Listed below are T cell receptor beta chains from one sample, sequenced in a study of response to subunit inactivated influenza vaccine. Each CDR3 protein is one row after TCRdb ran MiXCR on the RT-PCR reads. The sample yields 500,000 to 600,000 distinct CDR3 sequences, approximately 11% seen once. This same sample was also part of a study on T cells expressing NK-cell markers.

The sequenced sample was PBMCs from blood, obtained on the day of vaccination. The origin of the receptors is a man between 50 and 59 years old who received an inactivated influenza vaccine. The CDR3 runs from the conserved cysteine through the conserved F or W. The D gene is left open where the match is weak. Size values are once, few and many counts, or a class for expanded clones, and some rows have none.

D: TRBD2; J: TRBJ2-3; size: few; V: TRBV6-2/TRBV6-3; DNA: TGTGCCAGCAGTTACCGAACCGGGACTAGAGTATCGGCAGATACGCAGTATTTT; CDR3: CASSYRTGTRVSADTQYF
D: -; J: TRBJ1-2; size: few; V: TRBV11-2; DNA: TGTGCCAGCAGCCCAGGGAAAGTGAATGGCTACACCTTC; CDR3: CASSPGKVNGYTF
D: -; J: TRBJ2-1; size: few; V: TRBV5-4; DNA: TGTGCCAGCAGCTCGTCAGTAAACCCCTACAATGAGCAGTTCTTC; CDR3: CASSSSVNPYNEQFF
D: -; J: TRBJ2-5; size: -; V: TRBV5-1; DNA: TGCGCCAGCAGCTTGGGCGGCAGCAAATCCCAAGAGACCCAGTACTTC; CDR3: CASSLGGSKSQETQYF
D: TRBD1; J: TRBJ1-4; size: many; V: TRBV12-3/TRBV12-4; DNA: TGTGCCAGCAGTCTGACAGGGGGCGGTGAAAAACTGTTTTTT; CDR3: CASSLTGGGEKLFF
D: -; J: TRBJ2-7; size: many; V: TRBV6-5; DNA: TGTGCCAGCAGTTACTCGGGGGGTGAGCAGTACTTC; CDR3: CASSYSGGEQYF
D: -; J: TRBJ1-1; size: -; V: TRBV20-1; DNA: TGCAGTGCCGGGGACCTTAGAGACATGAACACTGAAGCTTTCTTT; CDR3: CSAGDLRDMNTEAFF
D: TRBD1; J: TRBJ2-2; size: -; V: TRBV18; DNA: TGTGCCAGCTCACCAAGCCAGGGGGACACCGGGGAGCTGTTTTTT; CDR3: CASSPSQGDTGELFF
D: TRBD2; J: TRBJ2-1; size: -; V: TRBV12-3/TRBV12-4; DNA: TGTGCCAGCAGTTTAAGAGCGGGGGGGGCGGATGAGCAGTTCTTC; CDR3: CASSLRAGGADEQFF
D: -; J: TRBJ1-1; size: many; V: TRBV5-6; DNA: TGTGCCAGCAGCTTGCGTCCAGGGAGGACTGAAGCTTTCTTT; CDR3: CASSLRPGRTEAFF
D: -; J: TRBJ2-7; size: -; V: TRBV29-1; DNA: TGCAGCGTTGAAGGGGCTTCCCCGGGGGAGGCATACGAGCAGTACTTC; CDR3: CSVEGASPGEAYEQYF
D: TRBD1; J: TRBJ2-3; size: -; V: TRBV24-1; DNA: TGTGCCACCAGTCAAGCGGCGGGACAGGGTTCCAGAGATACGCAGTATTTT; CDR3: CATSQAAGQGSRDTQYF
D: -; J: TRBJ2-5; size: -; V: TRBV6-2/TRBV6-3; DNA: TGTGCCAGCAGTTACCCCGAAAAGACCCAGTACTTC; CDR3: CASSYPEKTQYF
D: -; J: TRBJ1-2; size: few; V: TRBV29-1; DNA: TGCAGCGTTCAGGACCTCTATGGCTACACCTTC; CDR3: CSVQDLYGYTF
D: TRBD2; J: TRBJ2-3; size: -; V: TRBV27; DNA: TGTGCCAGCAGAAGCGGGACTCCTAGCACAGATACGCAGTATTTT; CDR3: CASRSGTPSTDTQYF
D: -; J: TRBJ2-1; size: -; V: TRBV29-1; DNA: TGCAGCGTCCGGGGGTTGGCCCCTTACAATGAGCAGTTCTTC; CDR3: CSVRGLAPYNEQFF
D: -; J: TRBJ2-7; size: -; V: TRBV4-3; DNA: TGCGCCAGCAGCCAAGGGACGAATGCCCTTTACGAGCAGTACTTC; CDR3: CASSQGTNALYEQYF
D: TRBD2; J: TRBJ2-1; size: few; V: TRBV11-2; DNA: TGTGCCAGCAGCACGGGACTAGCGGTTGGTGAGCAGTTCTTC; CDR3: CASSTGLAVGEQFF
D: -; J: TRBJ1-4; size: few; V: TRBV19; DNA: TGTGCCAGTAGTACCCAGGGTGGGGAAAAACTGTTTTTT; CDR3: CASSTQGGEKLFF
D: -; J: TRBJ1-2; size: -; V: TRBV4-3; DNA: TGCGCCAGCAGCCAACAAGGGGGGGGCGAACACGGCTACACCTTC; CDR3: CASSQQGGGEHGYTF
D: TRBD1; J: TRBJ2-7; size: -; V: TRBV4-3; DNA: TGCGCCAGCAGCCAACCCGGACAGGGGTTCCACGAGCAGTACTTC; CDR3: CASSQPGQGFHEQYF
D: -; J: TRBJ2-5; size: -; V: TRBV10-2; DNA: TGCGCCAGCAGTGAGTCGAGATTCTTGAGGACAGAGACGACCCAGTACTTC; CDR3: CASSESRFLRTETTQYF
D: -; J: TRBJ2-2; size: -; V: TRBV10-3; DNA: TGTGCCATCAGTGAGGATAACACCGGGGAGCTGTTTTTT; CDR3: CAISEDNTGELFF
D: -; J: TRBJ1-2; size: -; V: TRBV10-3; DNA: TGTGCCATCAGTGGGTACGGGAAAGACTATGGCTACACCTTC; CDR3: CAISGYGKDYGYTF
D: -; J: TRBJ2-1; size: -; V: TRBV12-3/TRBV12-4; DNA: TGTGCCAGCAGTTTAGGGGACGGGACCAATGAGCAGTTCTTC; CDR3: CASSLGDGTNEQFF
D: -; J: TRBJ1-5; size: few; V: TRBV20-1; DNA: TGCAGTGCTAGAGACGCTGGGTACAATCAGCCCCAGCATTTT; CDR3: CSARDAGYNQPQHF
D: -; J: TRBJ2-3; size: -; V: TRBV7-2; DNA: TGTGCCAGCAGCTTTGGAGTAGTAGGCGCAGATACGCAGTATTTT; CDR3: CASSFGVVGADTQYF
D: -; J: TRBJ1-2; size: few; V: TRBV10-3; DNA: TGTGCCATCAGTGAGTCGGAGGGTTACTATGGCTACACCTTC; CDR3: CAISESEGYYGYTF
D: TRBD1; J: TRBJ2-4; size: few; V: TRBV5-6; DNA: TGTGCCAGCAGCCCCCGGGACAGGGGGCCCAAAAACATTCAGTACTTC; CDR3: CASSPRDRGPKNIQYF
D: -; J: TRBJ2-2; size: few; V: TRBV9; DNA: TGTGCCAGCAGCGGCGCGGGCGCGGCGAACACCGGGGAGCTGTTTTTT; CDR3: CASSGAGAANTGELFF
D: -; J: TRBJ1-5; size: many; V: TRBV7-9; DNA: TGTGCCAGCAGCTTAGGACAGATCAATCAGCCCCAGCATTTT; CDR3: CASSLGQINQPQHF
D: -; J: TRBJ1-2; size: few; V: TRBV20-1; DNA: TGCAGTGCTAGAGATCCGAGGGGCATAACCTATGGCTACACCTTC; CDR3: CSARDPRGITYGYTF
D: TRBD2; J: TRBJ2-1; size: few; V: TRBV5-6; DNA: TGTGCCAGCAGCTTTAGCGGGAGGGCCAGGGAGCAGTTCTTC; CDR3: CASSFSGRAREQFF
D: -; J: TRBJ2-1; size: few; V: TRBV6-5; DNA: TGTGCCAGCAGTTACCTTAAATCTCACAATGAGCAGTTCTTC; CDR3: CASSYLKSHNEQFF
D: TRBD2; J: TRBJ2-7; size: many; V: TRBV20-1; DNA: TGCAGTGCTAGCCTAGCGGGGGTGAGCTCCTACGAGCAGTACTTC; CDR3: CSASLAGVSSYEQYF
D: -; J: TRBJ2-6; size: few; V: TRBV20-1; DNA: TGCAGTGCCGCGGACAGCAACTCTGGGGCCAACGTCCTGACTTTC; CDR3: CSAADSNSGANVLTF
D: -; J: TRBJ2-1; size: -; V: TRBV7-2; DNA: TGTGCCAGCAGCTTATCGGTTGGGCGGGGCGGGATAGGTTTGTTTGAGCAGTTCTTC; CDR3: CASSLSVGRGGIGLFEQFF
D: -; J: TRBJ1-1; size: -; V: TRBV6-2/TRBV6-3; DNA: TGTGCCAGCAGTTACTCGAACGGGATGCAAAACACTGAAGCTTTCTTT; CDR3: CASSYSNGMQNTEAFF
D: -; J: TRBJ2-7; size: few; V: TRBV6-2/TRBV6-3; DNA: TGTGCCAGCAATACAGGACGATACGACGAGCAGTACTTC; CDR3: CASNTGRYDEQYF
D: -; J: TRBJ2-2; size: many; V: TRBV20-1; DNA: TGCAGTGCTAAGACGGCGGCCATCACCGGGGAGCTGTTTTTT; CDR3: CSAKTAAITGELFF
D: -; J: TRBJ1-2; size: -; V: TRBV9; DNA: TGTGCCAGCACCACAGACAGTCCCTATGGCTACACCTTC; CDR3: CASTTDSPYGYTF
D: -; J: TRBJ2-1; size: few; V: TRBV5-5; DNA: TGTGCCAGCGGAACAACAGGGCGAAATGAGCAGTTCTTC; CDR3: CASGTTGRNEQFF
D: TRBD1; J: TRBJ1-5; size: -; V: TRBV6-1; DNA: TGTGCCAGCGGTCGGGGACAGGGGTTAAGTCAGCCCCAGCATTTT; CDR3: CASGRGQGLSQPQHF
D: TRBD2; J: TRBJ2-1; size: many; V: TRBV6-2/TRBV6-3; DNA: TGTGCCAGCAGTTACCAACCGGGGGGGTCAAATGAGCAGTTCTTC; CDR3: CASSYQPGGSNEQFF
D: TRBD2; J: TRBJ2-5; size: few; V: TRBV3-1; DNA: TGTGCCAGCAGCGGGGGATGGACTAGCGGGGGGGTTGAGACCCAGTACTTC; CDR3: CASSGGWTSGGVETQYF